This entry lists 27 T cell receptor beta chains sequenced from one sample in a study of blood T cell repertoires in COVID-19. Profiled with immunoSEQ multiplex PCR; TCRdb holds only in-frame clones, not every one. The table records about 280,000 clones, approximately 90% of them present only once. The sequenced material came from PBMCs or T cells enriched from blood (not recorded which). The receptor set was obtained from a man aged 40-50 years who had been exposed to COVID-19.

This clone appeared a single time. V usage is TRBV28 and J usage is TRBJ1-5; D is perhaps TRBD1 (5 bases). V shed 6 bases and J shed 4 bases, with 10 bases lying between them. The length of the CDR3 is 13 residues. Germline CDR1 and CDR2: MDHEN and SYDVKM. The CDR3 loop is CASSGGINQPQHF. CDR3 DNA: TGTGCCAGCAGCGGGGGGATTAATCAGCCCCAGCATTTT.

V gene TRBV18 combines with J gene TRBJ1-3, with D tentatively TRBD1 (6 bases). The V gene's germline CDR1 is KGHSH and CDR2 LQKENI. The V end was cut by 5 bases, the J end by 0 bases, with 17 bases between. This CDR3 region has 17 residues. CDR3 residues: CASSGRVGQSSGNTIYF. The CDR3 coding sequence is TGTGCCAGCTCAGGTCGGGTAGGACAGAGCTCTGGAAACACCATATATTTT. The full variable domain, completed using reference TRBV18 and TRBJ1-3, is NAGVMQNPRHLVRRRGQEARLRCSPMKGHSHVYWYRQLPEEGLKFMVYLQKENIIDESGMPKERFSAEFPKEGPSILRIQQVVRGDSAAYFCASSGRVGQSSGNTIYFGEGSWLTVV.

This sequence joins TRBV29-1 and TRBJ1-2, with D unresolved. The CDR3 extends over 13 amino acids. Per the germline V gene, CDR1 is SQVTM and CDR2 is ANQGSEA. V lost 4 bases to trimming and J lost 5 bases, with 14 bases between them. The CDR3 DNA is TGCAGCGTTGGGGGAGAAAAGGTATATGGCTACACCTTC. The encoded protein is CSVGGEKVYGYTF.

The chain is built from TRBV19 and TRBJ1-2; unclear D gene. The CDR3 length is 13 residues. CDR1 is LNHDA and CDR2 is SQIVND in the germline V gene (reference sequence). The V end lost 7 bases, the J end lost 0 bases, and 9 bases lay between the germline ends. CDR3 in DNA: TGTGCCAGTACGGACTGGACTAACTATGGCTACACCTTC. Encoded protein: CASTDWTNYGYTF.

The genes are TRBV6-5 and TRBJ2-2; D may be TRBD2 (6 bases). Per germline, CDR1 MNHEY and CDR2 SVGAGI. CDR3 length equals 13 residues. V shed 3 bases and J shed 7 bases, with 9 bases lying between them. The CDR3 protein is CASSYRGNGELFF. The CDR3 DNA reads TGTGCCAGCAGTTATCGGGGGAACGGGGAGCTGTTTTTT.

This clone was detected only once. V usage is TRBV12-3 or TRBV12-4 and J usage is TRBJ1-2; no clear D. The CDR3 spans 12 residues. Deletions cut 1 base from V and 8 bases from J, with 8 bases between. The CDR3 here is CASSLGPQGYTF. Written as DNA, the CDR3 is TGTGCCAGCAGTTTAGGCCCTCAGGGCTACACCTTC.

The chain combines TRBV19 with TRBJ2-7, with TRBD1 as a possible D gene (5 bases). From germline, CDR1 is LNHDA and CDR2 SQIVND (reference sequence). Deletions cut 3 bases from V and 2 bases from J, with 14 bases between. The CDR3 covers 15 residues. CDR3 nucleotide sequence: TGTGCCAGTAGTATTGGTCACACAGGCCCCTACGAGCAGTACTTC. Residues: CASSIGHTGPYEQYF.

The V call is TRBV9, the J call TRBJ2-2, with D tentatively TRBD1 (5 bases). The CDR3 is 16 amino acids. CDR1 is SGDLS, CDR2 YYNGEE, per germline. V lost 0 bases, J lost 6 bases, and 15 bases lay in between. Here the CDR3 reads CASSVVLGRQPGELFF. DNA for the CDR3: TGTGCCAGCAGCGTAGTTTTGGGTCGACAGCCCGGGGAGCTGTTTTTT.

The chain combines TRBV27 with TRBJ1-5, with 9 bases fitting TRBD1. Germline CDR1 is MNHEY and CDR2 is SMNVEV (reference sequence). Unmatched junction bases numbered 9, after V lost 5 bases and J lost 7 bases. The CDR3 totals 15 residues. In nucleotides, the CDR3 is TGTGCCAGCAGTGGCCGGGACAGGGCCAACCAGCCCCAGCATTTT. Amino acid sequence: CASSGRDRANQPQHF.

The V gene is TRBV18, the J gene TRBJ1-2; 8 nucleotides line up with TRBD1. The length of the CDR3 is 16 residues. Per the germline V gene, CDR1 is KGHSH and CDR2 is LQKENI. J was trimmed by 4 bases and V by 3 bases; bases with no gene match: 10. This chain's CDR3 is CASSPTDRVEGYGYTF. CDR3 sequence (DNA): TGTGCCAGCTCACCGACGGACAGGGTTGAGGGCTATGGCTACACCTTC.

V gene TRBV30 combines with J gene TRBJ2-1, with D unresolved. The germline V gene encodes CDR1 GTSNPN and CDR2 SVGIG (reference sequence). Trimming removed 1 base at V and 5 bases at J, with 9 bases between. This CDR3 contains 13 residues. CDR3 region: CAWSGVIDNEQFF. For the CDR3, the DNA is TGTGCCTGGAGTGGAGTTATCGACAATGAGCAGTTCTTC.

This chain links TRBV5-1 with TRBJ2-5, with 12 positions matching TRBD2. The CDR3 totals 16 residues. Germline assignment: CDR1 SGHRS and CDR2 YFSETQ. The V segment lost 3 bases and the J segment 0 bases; nucleotides outside the gene matches: 3. The CDR3 protein is CASSSGTSGHQETQYF. The CDR3 coding sequence is TGCGCCAGCAGCTCGGGGACTAGCGGGCACCAAGAGACCCAGTACTTC.

The rearrangement links TRBV7-8 to TRBJ2-1, with 8 bases matching TRBD2. Germline assignment: CDR1 SGHVS and CDR2 FQNEAQ. Losses at the gene ends were 6 bases for V and 4 bases for J; bases not matched to a gene: 5. This CDR3 is built from 14 residues. Here the CDR3 DNA reads TGTGCCAGCAGGTTGAGCGGGGGATACAATGAGCAGTTCTTC. Protein: CASRLSGGYNEQFF.

CDR3 nucleotides: TGTGCCAGCAGTGACGAGTACAATGAGCAGTTCTTC. Amino acids: CASSDEYNEQFF. The genes are TRBV6-4 and TRBJ2-1; D gene unclear. This CDR3 region has 12 residues. Trimming stripped 2 bases from V and 4 bases from J, with 3 bases between. The V gene's germline CDR1 is MRHNA and CDR2 SNTAGT.

A few counts support this clone. The genes are TRBV2 and TRBJ2-2; 7 nucleotides line up with TRBD2. The J segment lost 4 bases and the V segment lost 2 bases, leaving 4 bases of the junction unmatched. The CDR3 contains 15 residues. Germline CDR1 and CDR2: SNHLY and FYNNEI. Here the CDR3 reads CASSERSGRTGELFF. In DNA, the CDR3 is TGTGCCAGCAGTGAACGTAGCGGGCGCACCGGGGAGCTGTTTTTT.

The genes are TRBV4-1 and TRBJ2-1; 7 bases agree with TRBD1. J was trimmed by 5 bases and V by 4 bases; bases with no gene match: 14. Germline loops: CDR1 MGHRA, CDR2 YSYEKL. This CDR3 comprises 17 residues. The CDR3 reads CASSRWVQGQGDNEQFF. DNA for the CDR3: TGCGCCAGCAGCCGATGGGTACAGGGGCAAGGGGACAATGAGCAGTTCTTC.

CDR3 residues: CASSQDGARSRNSPLHF. Here the CDR3 DNA reads TGTGCCAGCAGCCAAGATGGAGCCAGATCACGAAATTCACCCCTCCACTTT. The rearrangement uses TRBV14 and TRBJ1-6, with D unclear. V was shortened by 0 bases and J by 7 bases, with 16 bases between the two germline ends. The V gene's germline CDR1 is SGHDN and CDR2 FVKESK. The CDR3 loop spans 17 amino acids.

The chain joins TRBV4-1 to TRBJ2-2, with 12 bases fitting TRBD2. With 4 bases clipped from V and 2 bases from J, the junction kept 8 bases outside the gene matches. Germline V gives CDR1 MGHRA, CDR2 YSYEKL. The CDR3 has 18 amino acids. Written as DNA, the CDR3 is TGCGCCAGCAGCCTCCCCGGACTAGCGGGACCTAACACCGGGGAGCTGTTTTTT. This codes for CASSLPGLAGPNTGELFF.

This rearrangement joins TRBV23-1 to TRBJ2-7; 10 nucleotides match TRBD1. TRBV23-1 is an ORF; its function is uncertain. This CDR3 has 22 residues. The V and J ends lost 2 bases and 4 bases, in that order; junction bases with no gene match: 26. The CDR3 spells CASSQKGQGPWAGGRLSYEQYF. The CDR3 coding sequence is TGCGCCAGCAGTCAAAAGGGACAGGGGCCGTGGGCGGGAGGTAGATTATCGTACGAGCAGTACTTC.

This clone occurred a few times. This sequence joins TRBV5-3 and TRBJ1-5; D uncertain. TRBV5-3 is annotated as an ORF whose role is uncertain. V gave up 0 bases and J gave up 0 bases, with 7 bases separating them. The CDR3 length is 15 residues. The CDR3 protein is CARSLGGDSNQPQHF. CDR3 nucleotide sequence: TGTGCCAGAAGCTTGGGGGGAGATAGCAATCAGCCCCAGCATTTT.

This clone was counted between two and nine times. The gene calls are TRBV10-3 and TRBJ2-2; possibly TRBD1 for D (6 bases). Germline V gene data show CDR1 as ENHRY and CDR2 as SYGVKD. Trimming removed 10 bases from V and 1 base from J, with 13 bases in between. The CDR3 contains 14 residues. In DNA form, the CDR3 reads TGTGCCACCTCGCAGGGACAGAACACCGGGGAGCTGTTTTTT. Translated, it gives CATSQGQNTGELFF.

The chain couples TRBV2 to TRBJ2-3; D is possibly TRBD2 (5 bases). CDR1 and CDR2 from the germline V gene are SNHLY and FYNNEI. Trimming pared 0 bases from V and 4 bases from J, leaving 17 bases between. This CDR3 is 17 amino acids long. This chain's CDR3 is CASSEALRDWGADTQYF. The CDR3 coding sequence is TGTGCCAGCAGTGAAGCGCTTCGTGATTGGGGAGCAGATACGCAGTATTTT.

The chain is built from TRBV7-9 and TRBJ1-3; D may be TRBD1 (6 bases). The CDR3 covers 15 residues. CDR1 is SEHNR, CDR2 FQNEAQ, per germline (reference sequence). V lost 5 bases and J lost 2, with 13 bases in between. CDR3 nucleotide sequence: TGTGCCAGCAGCATACTCCGGGACACTGGAAACACCATATATTTT. Residues: CASSILRDTGNTIYF.

The genes are TRBV28 and TRBJ1-2; the D gene is possibly TRBD1 (5 bases). In germline, CDR1 is MDHEN, CDR2 SYDVKM. Trimming stripped 3 bases from V and 5 bases from J, with 13 bases between. The CDR3 runs 14 residues. The CDR3 is CASSFGGGRYGYTF. CDR3 nucleotide sequence: TGTGCCAGCAGTTTCGGGGGGGGTAGGTATGGCTACACCTTC.

This chain uses TRBV13 with TRBJ2-5; 9 bases agree with TRBD2. Trimming took 3 bases from V and 0 from J; bases not matched to a gene: 5. The CDR3 has 16 residues. CDR1 PRHDT and CDR2 FYEKMQ come from the germline V gene (reference sequence). The CDR3 region is CASSFFTSGYQETQYF. In DNA form, the CDR3 reads TGTGCCAGCAGCTTCTTTACTAGCGGGTACCAAGAGACCCAGTACTTC.

The chain carries TRBV7-9 and TRBJ1-5; TRBD1 matches at 8 bases. Germline lookup yields CDR1 SEHNR and CDR2 FQNEAQ (reference sequence). The junction had 6 bases not matched to a gene; V was cut back by 4 bases and J by 1 base. This CDR3 spans 16 amino acids. CDR3 region: CASSSDRGFSNQPQHF. CDR3 in DNA: TGTGCCAGCAGCTCCGACAGGGGTTTCAGCAATCAGCCCCAGCATTTT.

The J gene is TRBJ2-4, the V gene TRBV7-9; 13 bases align to TRBD2. There are 16 residues in the CDR3. V lost 5 bases and J lost 6; bases outside the gene matches: 7. CDR1 SEHNR and CDR2 FQNEAQ come from the germline V gene (reference sequence). CDR3 coding DNA: TGTGCCAGCAGCGCAAGGACTAGCGGGAGTAGAAACATTCAGTACTTC. Amino acids: CASSARTSGSRNIQYF.